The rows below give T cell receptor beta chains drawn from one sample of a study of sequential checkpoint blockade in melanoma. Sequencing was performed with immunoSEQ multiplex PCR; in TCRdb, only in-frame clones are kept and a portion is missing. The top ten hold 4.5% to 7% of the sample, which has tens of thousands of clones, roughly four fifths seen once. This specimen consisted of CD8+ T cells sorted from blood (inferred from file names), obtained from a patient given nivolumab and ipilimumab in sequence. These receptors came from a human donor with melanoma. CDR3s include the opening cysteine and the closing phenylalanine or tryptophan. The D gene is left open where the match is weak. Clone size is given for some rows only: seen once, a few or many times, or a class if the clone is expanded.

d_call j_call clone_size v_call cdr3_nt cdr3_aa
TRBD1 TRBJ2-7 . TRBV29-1 TGCAGCGTCCCCCTTGGGACAGGGGGCGCCGAGCAGTACTTC CSVPLGTGGAEQYF
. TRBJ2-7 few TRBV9 TGTGCCAGCAGCGTGGGACTCTTCGTTTCCTACGAGCAGTACTTC CASSVGLFVSYEQYF
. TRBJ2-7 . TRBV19 TGTGCCAGTAGTCCACACAGGGGATGGGACTTCGAGCAGTACTTC CASSPHRGWDFEQYF
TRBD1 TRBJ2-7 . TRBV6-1 TGTGCCAGCAGCAGGGACAGCTACGAGCAGTACTTC CASSRDSYEQYF
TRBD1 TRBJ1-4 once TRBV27 TGTGCCAGCAGTCCAGCGGGTGGGGGGACAGGGTCATATGAAAAACTGTTTTTT CASSPAGGGTGSYEKLFF
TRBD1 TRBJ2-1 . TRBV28 TGTGCCAGCAGTTTACGGGACAGGGAAAATCTTCTCTCCTACAATGAGCAGTTCTTC CASSLRDRENLLSYNEQFF
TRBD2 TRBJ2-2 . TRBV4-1 TGCGCCAGCAGCCAAGATGAGGGACTAGGGCGGGAGGAAGACGGGGAGCTGTTTTTT CASSQDEGLGREEDGELFF
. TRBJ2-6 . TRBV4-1 TGCGCCAGCAGCCTAGCGGCGGAGGCCAACGTCCTGACTTTC CASSLAAEANVLTF
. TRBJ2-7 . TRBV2 TGTGCCAGGGGCGACAGTTACGAGCAGTACTTC CARGDSYEQYF
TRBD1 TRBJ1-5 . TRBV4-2 TGTGCCAGCAGCCAAGAGGAGGGGGCCACGGGTCAGCCCCAGCATTTT CASSQEEGATGQPQHF
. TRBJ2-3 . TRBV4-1 TGCGCCAGCAGCCAAAATCCGCATGGGGGGTCAGATACGCAGTATTTT CASSQNPHGGSDTQYF
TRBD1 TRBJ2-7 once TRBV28 TGTGCCAGCAGGGATCAGCCCGGGACAGGGACCAGCGAGCAGTACTTC CASRDQPGTGTSEQYF
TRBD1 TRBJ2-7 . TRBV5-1 TGCGCCAGCAGCTTTTGGGACAGCTCCTACGAGCAGTACTTC CASSFWDSSYEQYF
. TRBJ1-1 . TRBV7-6 TGTGCCAGCAGCTTAAGGAGGGACACTGAAGCTTTCTTT CASSLRRDTEAFF
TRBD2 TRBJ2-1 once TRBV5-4 TGTGCCAGCAGCTTGGAAATAGCGGGAGTTTGGGTTGAGCAGTTCTTC CASSLEIAGVWVEQFF
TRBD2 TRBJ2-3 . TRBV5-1 TGCGCCAGCAGCGCGGGACTAGCTATGACAGATACGCAGTATTTT CASSAGLAMTDTQYF
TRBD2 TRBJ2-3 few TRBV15 TGTGCCACCAGCAGAGATAGCGGGGGGGCAGATACGCAGTATTTT CATSRDSGGADTQYF
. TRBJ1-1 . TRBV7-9 TGTGCCACCACAGCAATGAACACTGAAGCTTTCTTT CATTAMNTEAFF
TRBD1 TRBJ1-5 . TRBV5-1 TGCGCCAGCAGTACCGGGACAGGGGGCAATCAGCCCCAGCATTTT CASSTGTGGNQPQHF
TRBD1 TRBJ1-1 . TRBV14 TGTGCCAGCAGCCTTATCTGGACAGGGGGCTCGGGCACTGAAGCTTTCTTT CASSLIWTGGSGTEAFF
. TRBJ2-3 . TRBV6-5 TGTGCCAGCAGTTACGGAGGAGGTGAAGCAGATACGCAGTATTTT CASSYGGGEADTQYF
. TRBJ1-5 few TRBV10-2 TGCGCCAGCAGTGAGCCTGGGGGACATCTTTTT CASSEPGGHLF
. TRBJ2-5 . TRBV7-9 TGTGCCAGCAGCTTAGTGACTCCCGGCGGGACCCAGTACTTC CASSLVTPGGTQYF
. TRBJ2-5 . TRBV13 TGTGCCAGCAGGCTTCGAGGGGGTCGGTCTAAAGAGACCCAGTACTTC CASRLRGGRSKETQYF
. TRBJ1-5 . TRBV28 TGTGCCAGCAGTTTTCATTCCTTAGGGGTCGGACAGCCCCAGCATTTT CASSFHSLGVGQPQHF
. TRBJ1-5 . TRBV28 TGTGCCAGCAGTTATGATAGCAAGCCCCAGCATTTT CASSYDSKPQHF
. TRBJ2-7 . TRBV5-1 TGCGCCAGCAGCTTGGTAGAGGATTTCGGGGAGCAGTACTTC CASSLVEDFGEQYF
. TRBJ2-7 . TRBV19 TGTGCCAGTAGTATGGCAGAAGACTCCTACGAGCAGTACTTC CASSMAEDSYEQYF